This TCR beta chain was retrieved from a study of blood T cell repertoires in COVID-19. Overall study context: Nucleic acid was either cDNA or gDNA, and it came from T cells, B-cell-depleted T cells, or PBMCs.

Original processing notes: Estimation of nucleated cell counts relied on the amplification of reference gene primers. Profiling relied on immunoSEQ multiplex PCR, and the TCRdb table lists in-frame clones only, not all of them. That table supplies the V and J calls and clone size; D and trimming were determined from the DNA. The data contain about 70,000 clones, approximately 86% of them singletons. The V segment lost 5 bases and the J segment 6 bases; nucleotides outside the gene matches: 6. CDR3 length: 15 amino acids. Germline V CDR1 and CDR2: LNHDA, SQIVND (reference sequence). The genes are TRBV19 and TRBJ2-2; TRBD2 agrees at 10 bases. The sample taken for sequencing was peripheral blood. This clonotype was sampled from a human donor in a cohort sampled during active COVID-19. CDR3 sequence: CASSEAGGMAGELFF. Here the CDR3 DNA reads TGTGCCAGTAGTGAAGCGGGAGGGATGGCCGGGGAGCTGTTTTTT.